A single sample gave rise to the 2 T cell receptor beta chains below, sequenced in a study of blood T cells in healthy people across ages. Primers used in a second PCR of roughly 6 to 12 cycles were a sample-barcoded 5' primer and a J-beta primer mix. A single record per CDR3 protein comes from TCRdb applying MiXCR to the 5' RACE reads. The sample has 1,300,000 or so distinct CDR3 sequences; around 59% are singletons. What was sequenced was blood. Receptors were obtained from a man between 18 and 29 years old in good health.

The rearrangement uses TRBV27 and TRBJ2-4, with D possibly being TRBD1 (7 bases). The assigned J gene may be wrong: the sequence end matches TRBJ2-7 better. Germline assignment: CDR1 MNHEY and CDR2 SMNVEV (reference sequence). The CDR3 runs 16 residues. This CDR3 is CASSTKGGTEPYEQYF. The CDR3 nucleotides read TGTGCCAGCAGCACTAAGGGCGGGACAGAGCCCTACGAGCAGTACTTC.

The V and J genes are TRBV5-6 and TRBJ2-3; D perhaps matches TRBD1 (5 bases). Per the germline V gene, CDR1 is SGHDT and CDR2 is YYEEEE. The ends were cut back, 4 bases at V and 4 bases at J, with 13 bases in the middle. The CDR3 has 14 amino acids. This chain's CDR3 is CASSGRGPPDTQYF. For the CDR3, the DNA is TGTGCCAGCAGCGGAAGGGGCCCCCCAGATACGCAGTATTTT.